These 23 T cell receptor beta chains share one sample of origin, sequenced in a study of T cell responses to AZD1222 COVID-19 vaccine. Using immunoSEQ multiplex PCR, the repertoire was profiled, and TCRdb retains in-frame clones only, with some absent. The sample shows 84,000 or so clones, over 75% of them seen only once. The specimen comprised peripheral blood, sampled on day 0 of AZD1222 vaccination. These receptors all stem from an adult in good health.

The gene calls are TRBV27 and TRBJ1-3; no firm D call. This CDR3 has 17 residues. CDR1 is MNHEY and CDR2 is SMNVEV in the germline V gene (reference sequence). V lost 5 bases, J lost 4 bases, and 21 bases lay in between. The DNA for the CDR3 is TGTGCCAGCAGTCCCAAAGGTGTGGTGGTGGAAGGAAACACCATATATTTT. It is translated as CASSPKGVVVEGNTIYF.

The V gene is TRBV19, the J gene TRBJ2-7; D is perhaps TRBD2 (5 bases). The V and J ends lost 1 base and 2 bases respectively, with 12 bases between them. CDR3 length: 15 residues. Germline V CDR1 and CDR2: LNHDA, SQIVND (reference sequence). The CDR3 DNA reads TGTGCCAGTAGTATAGCAAGGGAGCCCCCCTACGAGCAGTACTTC. It encodes CASSIAREPPYEQYF.

The chain links TRBV2 to TRBJ2-7; no clear D gene. V shed 8 bases and J shed 2 bases, with 7 bases lying between them. Germline loops: CDR1 SNHLY, CDR2 FYNNEI. This CDR3 has 11 residues. CDR3 in DNA: TGTGCCAGCGCACAGACCTACGAGCAGTACTTC. It codes for CASAQTYEQYF.

This clone was picked up one time. The chain couples TRBV29-1 to TRBJ2-3; perhaps TRBD2 as D (7 bases). The CDR3 has 15 residues. Trimming took 4 bases from V and 4 from J, leaving 18 bases between them. CDR1 and CDR2 from the germline V gene are SQVTM and ANQGSEA. Here the CDR3 DNA reads TGCAGCGTTGCCGGGGGGCGGGACTGGTCAGATACGCAGTATTTT. It encodes CSVAGGRDWSDTQYF.

The chain employs TRBV6-2 or TRBV6-3 and TRBJ2-5; 9 bases match TRBD1. After removal of 6 bases from V and 2 bases from J, the junction contained 4 bases not matched to a gene. Germline CDR1 reads MNHEY; CDR2 reads SVGEGT. This CDR3 region has 14 residues. The CDR3 sequence is CASSPGQGQETQYF. Here the CDR3 DNA reads TGTGCCAGCAGCCCTGGACAGGGGCAAGAGACCCAGTACTTC.

The gene calls are TRBV6-6 and TRBJ1-5; 9 bases agree with TRBD1. The CDR3 loop spans 14 amino acids. After removal of 3 bases from V and 7 bases from J, the junction contained 4 bases not matched to a gene. Germline CDR1 MNHNY, CDR2 SVGAGI (reference sequence). The CDR3 DNA is TGTGCCAGCAGTTATTCTGACAGGGGGCAGCCCCAGCATTTT. The encoded protein is CASSYSDRGQPQHF.

This sequence joins TRBV7-2 and TRBJ1-3, with a possible D match to TRBD1 (5 bases). The germline V gene encodes CDR1 SGHTA and CDR2 FQGNSA. This CDR3 has 14 residues. The V end was cut by 3 bases, the J end by 0 bases, with 6 bases between. The CDR3: CASSLGTSGNTIYF. The CDR3 region has the DNA TGTGCCAGCAGCTTGGGGACCTCTGGAAACACCATATATTTT.

This chain links TRBV6-4 with TRBJ1-1, with D perhaps matching TRBD1 (5 bases). The germline gives CDR1 MRHNA, CDR2 SNTAGT. With 9 bases removed from V and 5 bases from J, the gap between germline ends came to 16 bases. This CDR3 has 13 residues. The CDR3 sequence is CAREWDHRTEAFF. CDR3 sequence (DNA): TGTGCCAGGGAGTGGGACCATCGAACTGAAGCTTTCTTT.

In this sample, this clone turned up once. The V call is TRBV4-3, the J call TRBJ1-5, with D hard to call. The germline V gene encodes CDR1 LGHNA and CDR2 YSLEER. V shed 0 bases and J shed 0 bases, with 9 bases lying between them. CDR3 length equals 16 residues. The CDR3 nucleotides read TGCGCCAGCAGCCAAGATCCGGCATATAGCAATCAGCCCCAGCATTTT. Amino acids: CASSQDPAYSNQPQHF.

This chain connects TRBV11-2 to TRBJ1-1; D may be TRBD1 (5 bases). The CDR3 length is 15 residues. Germline V CDR1 and CDR2: SGHAT, FQNNGV. V was shortened by 1 base and J by 1 base, with 10 bases between the two germline ends. CDR3: CASSLGTIPNTEAFF. The CDR3, as DNA: TGTGCCAGCAGCTTAGGGACAATCCCGAACACTGAAGCTTTCTTT. Together with reference TRBV11-2 and TRBJ1-1, the CDR3 gives the full variable domain: EAGVAQSPRYKIIEKRQSVAFWCNPISGHATLYWYQQILGQGPKLLIQFQNNGVVDDSQLPKDRFSAERLKGVDSTLKIQPAKLEDSAVYLCASSLGTIPNTEAFFGQGTRLTVV.

This chain joins TRBV5-1 and TRBJ2-7; either TRBD1 or TRBD2 may fit D (7 bases each). There are 17 residues in the CDR3. V lost 4 bases, J lost 3 bases, and 23 bases lay in between. Germline lookup yields CDR1 SGHRS and CDR2 YFSETQ. In nucleotides, the CDR3 is TGCGCCAGCAGCCCGGGACAGTCCTGGGGGGGCGGCTACGAGCAGTACTTC. Its protein product is CASSPGQSWGGGYEQYF.

The chain combines TRBV5-1 with TRBJ2-5, with D possibly being TRBD1 (6 bases). CDR1 is SGHRS, CDR2 YFSETQ, per germline. Trimming stripped 1 base from V and 1 base from J, with 8 bases between. The CDR3 covers 14 residues. CDR3 in amino acids: CASSLNRVQETQYF. The CDR3 nucleotides are TGCGCCAGCAGCTTGAACAGGGTCCAAGAGACCCAGTACTTC. The entire variable domain, with the rest obtained from reference TRBV5-1 and TRBJ2-5, is as follows: KAGVTQTPRYLIKTRGQQVTLSCSPISGHRSVSWYQQTPGQGLQFLFEYFSETQRNKGNFPGRFSGRQFSNSRSEMNVSTLELGDSALYLCASSLNRVQETQYFGPGTRLLVL.

The chain joins TRBV7-3 to TRBJ2-1; 11 bases map to TRBD2. V was pared by 2 bases and J by 8 bases, with 5 bases of the junction left unmatched. The CDR3 loop spans 15 amino acids. Germline CDR1 and CDR2: SGHTA and FQGTGA. CDR3 in DNA: TGTGCCAGCAGCTTAGGACTAGCGGGTGACTATGAGCAGTTCTTC. It encodes CASSLGLAGDYEQFF.

This chain joins TRBV3-1 (or the pseudogene TRBV3-2) and TRBJ2-1, with D possibly matching TRBD2 (6 bases). V dropped 1 base and J dropped 13 bases, with 14 bases sitting between them. CDR3 size: 13 residues. The germline V gene has CDR1 LGHDT and CDR2 YNNKEL (reference sequence). The CDR3 loop is CASSQGGGDSQFF. Here the CDR3 DNA reads TGTGCCAGCAGCCAAGGTGGCGGGGATTCCCAGTTCTTC.

The CDR3 sequence is CASSYSAGGDEQYF. In DNA form, the CDR3 reads TGTGCCAGCAGTTACTCGGCCGGGGGGGACGAGCAGTACTTC. The chain couples TRBV6-5 to TRBJ2-7; 8 nucleotides match TRBD2. The CDR3 has 14 residues. The germline CDR1 and CDR2 sequences are MNHEY and SVGAGI. With V trimmed by 0 bases and J by 5 bases, 3 bases remained unmatched.

The chain combines TRBV6-5 with TRBJ2-7, with D tentatively TRBD1 or TRBD2 (5 bases each). V lost 4 bases, J lost 4 bases, and 14 bases lay in between. CDR1 is MNHEY, CDR2 SVGAGI, per germline. The CDR3 is made up of 14 amino acids. The CDR3 loop reads CASSFPGPSYEQYF. DNA of the CDR3: TGTGCCAGCAGTTTCCCGGGACCGAGTTACGAGCAGTACTTC.

This sequence joins TRBV13 and TRBJ2-7, with D perhaps being TRBD1 or TRBD2 (5 bases each). Trimming cost V 2 bases and J 6 bases, with 8 bases left between them. CDR3 length: 12 amino acids. Germline V gene data show CDR1 as PRHDT and CDR2 as FYEKMQ (reference sequence). The DNA for the CDR3 is TGTGCCAGCAGCTTAAGTGGGGGCGAGCAGTACTTC. Amino acid sequence: CASSLSGGEQYF.

V and J are TRBV28 and TRBJ1-1, with 11 bases lining up with TRBD1. Per germline, CDR1 MDHEN and CDR2 SYDVKM. V was clipped by 8 bases and J by 4 bases; unmatched bases: 9. This CDR3 region has 15 residues. CDR3 in amino acids: CASRLGGTGGTEAFF. In DNA form, the CDR3 reads TGTGCCAGCCGACTTGGAGGGACAGGGGGCACTGAAGCTTTCTTT.

The rearrangement links TRBV7-9 to TRBJ1-2, with D possibly TRBD1 on 5 matching bases. The V gene's germline CDR1 is SEHNR and CDR2 FQNEAQ (reference sequence). The germline V and J ends were trimmed by 1 base and 8 bases, with 14 bases remaining between them. This CDR3 is 14 amino acids long. Here the CDR3 DNA reads TGTGCCAGCAGCTTAGAGGGCAGGGCAACCGGCTACACCTTC. Its protein product is CASSLEGRATGYTF.

The chain is built from TRBV15 and TRBJ2-5; D not resolved. This CDR3 spans 12 amino acids. The V and J ends lost 3 bases and 5 bases respectively, with 7 bases between them. Germline V gene data show CDR1 as LNHNV and CDR2 as YYDKDF (reference sequence). CDR3 coding DNA: TGTGCCACCAGCAGCCCGTGGGAGACCCAGTACTTC. It specifies CATSSPWETQYF.

The rearrangement links TRBV6-5 to TRBJ2-7; D remains ambiguous. The CDR3 consists of 14 residues. V lost 8 bases to trimming and J lost 3 bases, with 17 bases between them. Germline CDR1 is MNHEY and CDR2 is SVGAGI. The CDR3: CASATGQVGYEQYF. The CDR3 nucleotides are TGTGCCAGCGCGACCGGGCAGGTTGGCTACGAGCAGTACTTC.

This rearrangement joins TRBV30 to TRBJ1-6, with TRBD1 matching 8 bases. This CDR3 is built from 13 residues. The V and J ends lost 8 bases and 9 bases, in that order; junction bases with no gene match: 9. Germline values: CDR1 GTSNPN, CDR2 SVGIG (reference sequence). CDR3 sequence reads: CAKSDRGGSPLHF. As DNA, the CDR3 is TGTGCCAAAAGCGACAGGGGTGGTTCACCCCTCCACTTT.

The chain has TRBV2 and TRBJ2-1, with D unclear. V was trimmed by 6 bases and J by 8 bases, leaving 11 bases between them. The CDR3 totals 12 residues. Germline V gene data show CDR1 as SNHLY and CDR2 as FYNNEI. The chain's CDR3 is CASRRSSDEQFF. CDR3 nucleotides: TGTGCCAGCAGGCGGTCTTCGGATGAGCAGTTCTTC.